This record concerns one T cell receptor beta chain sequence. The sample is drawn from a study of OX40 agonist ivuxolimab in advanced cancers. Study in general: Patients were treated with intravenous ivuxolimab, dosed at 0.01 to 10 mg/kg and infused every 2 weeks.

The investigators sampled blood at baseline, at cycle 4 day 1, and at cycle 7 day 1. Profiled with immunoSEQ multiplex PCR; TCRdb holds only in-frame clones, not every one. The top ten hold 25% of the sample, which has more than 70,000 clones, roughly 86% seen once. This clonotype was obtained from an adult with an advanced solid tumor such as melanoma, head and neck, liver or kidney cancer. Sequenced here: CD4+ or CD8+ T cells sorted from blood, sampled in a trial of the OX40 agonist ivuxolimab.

CDR3 DNA: TGTGCCAGTACGACAGGGCCTCACAATGAGCAGTTCTTC. Amino acid sequence: CASTTGPHNEQFF. The J gene is TRBJ2-1, the V gene TRBV6-1; the match to TRBD1 covers 7 bases. The CDR3 consists of 13 residues. Trimming took 9 bases from V and 5 from J; bases not matched to a gene: 7. Looked up from germline, CDR1 is MNHNS and CDR2 is SASEGT.